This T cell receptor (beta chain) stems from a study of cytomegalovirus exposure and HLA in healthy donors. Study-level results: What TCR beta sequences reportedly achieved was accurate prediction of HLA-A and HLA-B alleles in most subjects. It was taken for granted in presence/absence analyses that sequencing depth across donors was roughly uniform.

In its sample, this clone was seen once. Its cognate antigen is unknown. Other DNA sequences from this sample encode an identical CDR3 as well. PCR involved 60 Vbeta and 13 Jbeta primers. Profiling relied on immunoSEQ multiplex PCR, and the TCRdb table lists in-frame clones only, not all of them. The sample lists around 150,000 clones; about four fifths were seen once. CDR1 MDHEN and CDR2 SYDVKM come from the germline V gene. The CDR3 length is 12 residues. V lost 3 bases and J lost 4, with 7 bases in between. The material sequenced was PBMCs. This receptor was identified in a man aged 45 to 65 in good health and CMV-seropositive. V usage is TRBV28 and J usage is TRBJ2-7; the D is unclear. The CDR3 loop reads CASSLVGYEQYF. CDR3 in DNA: TGTGCCAGCAGTTTGGTCGGTTACGAGCAGTACTTC.